This paragraph covers one T cell receptor (beta chain) sequence. The antigen remains unidentified. The sample belongs to a study of T cell repertoires in cytomegalovirus infection. Study summary: CMV infection and matching HLA type were both indicated by public TCR beta signatures. Whole-study results and caveats: Carriers of CMV plus the relevant HLA were identified by cumulative public TCR beta family frequency.

A single record per CDR3 protein comes from TCRdb applying MiXCR to the reads. The table shows roughly 310,000 distinct CDR3 sequences, with roughly 17% occurring only once. The specimen was PBMCs. The receptor was isolated from a human donor in good health (CMV status not recorded). Some clones in this sample may be carry-over from other donors' samples.

The CDR3 here is CASHRGGVAGNTIYF. CDR3 DNA: TGTGCCAGCCACCGCGGCGGTGTCGCGGGAAACACCATATATTTT. J is TRBJ1-3 and V is TRBV28; D remains ambiguous. The germline V gene has CDR1 MDHEN and CDR2 SYDVKM. V was clipped by 8 bases and J by 4 bases, with 18 bases between them. The CDR3 is made up of 15 amino acids. The full variable domain, rest sourced from reference TRBV28 and TRBJ1-3, is DVKVTQSSRYLVKRTGEKVFLECVQDMDHENMFWYRQDPGLGLRLIYFSYDVKMKEKGDIPEGYSVSREKKERFSLILESASTNQTSMYLCASHRGGVAGNTIYFGEGSWLTVV.